The 11 T cell receptor beta chains below all came from one sample that was sequenced in a study of blood T cell repertoires in COVID-19. Generated by immunoSEQ multiplex PCR, the TCRdb table keeps only in-frame clones and is missing some. The repertoire holds 150,000 to 200,000 clones, approximately 86% seen once, with under 0.7% in the top ten. The sample was peripheral blood. The origin of the receptors is a man in his sixties with COVID-19, enrolled during active disease.

The genes are TRBV11-3 and TRBJ1-1; 11 bases map to TRBD1. CDR1 is SGHNT, CDR2 YENEEA, per germline. CDR3 size: 15 residues. Trimming cost V 2 bases and J 4 bases; bases outside gene matches: 3. DNA for the CDR3: TGTGCCAGCAGCTTATCCGGGACAGGGGGCACTGAAGCTTTCTTT. It yields the protein CASSLSGTGGTEAFF. Looking up the rest from reference TRBV11-3 and TRBJ1-1 gives the full variable domain: EAGVVQSPRYKIIEKKQPVAFWCNPISGHNTLYWYLQNLGQGPELLIRYENEEAVDDSQLPKDRFSAERLKGVDSTLKIQPAELGDSAVYLCASSLSGTGGTEAFFGQGTRLTVV.

The chain joins TRBV4-3 to TRBJ2-5, with 15 positions matching TRBD2. V lost 3 bases to trimming and J lost 2 bases; unmatched junction nucleotides: 4. The CDR3 length is 17 residues. Germline V lookup: CDR1 LGHNA, CDR2 YSLEER. Here the CDR3 DNA reads TGCGCCAGCAGCCAGGGACTAGCGGGGGGTCCACAAGAGACCCAGTACTTC. This encodes CASSQGLAGGPQETQYF.

The rearrangement uses TRBV2 and TRBJ1-6, with D possibly matching TRBD1 (5 bases). Deletions cut 6 bases from V and 7 bases from J, with 16 bases between. This CDR3 is built from 15 residues. In germline, CDR1 is SNHLY, CDR2 FYNNEI. The CDR3 here is CASRGPPAANSPLHF. DNA of the CDR3: TGTGCCAGCAGGGGGCCCCCCGCTGCGAATTCACCCCTCCACTTT.

This clone appeared a single time. The sample holds other DNA sequences that translate to the same CDR3. V is TRBV19 and J is TRBJ1-5; D is unclear. CDR1 is LNHDA, CDR2 SQIVND, per germline (reference sequence). Trimming took 4 bases from V and 0 from J, leaving 10 bases between them. The CDR3 consists of 15 residues. The CDR3 DNA follows: TGTGCCAGTAGTACGACGGGATATAGCAATCAGCCCCAGCATTTT. The encoded protein is CASSTTGYSNQPQHF.

This rearrangement joins TRBV30 to TRBJ1-5; the D is unclear. V was trimmed by 4 bases and J by 0 bases, leaving 10 bases between them. This CDR3 spans 14 amino acids. Germline V lookup: CDR1 GTSNPN, CDR2 SVGIG (reference sequence). CDR3 residues: CAWTESYSNQPQHF. DNA for the CDR3: TGTGCCTGGACCGAGTCGTATAGCAATCAGCCCCAGCATTTT.

To note about this clone: The junction does not match germline at one end; this may be a read error. The chain joins TRBV11-2 to TRBJ1-2; no clear D gene. The CDR3 loop spans 13 amino acids. Germline values: CDR1 SGHAT, CDR2 FQNNGV. CDR3 region: CASSIDTTGGYTF. CDR3 nucleotides: TGTGCCAGCAGCATAGACACGACGGGTGGCTACACCTTC.

The chain recombines TRBV5-5 with TRBJ2-3, with 7 bases lining up with TRBD2. The CDR3 totals 15 residues. V lost 3 bases and J lost 0; bases outside the gene matches: 4. CDR1 and CDR2 from the germline V gene are SGHKS and YYEKEE (reference sequence). The CDR3 protein is CASSWGGSSTDTQYF. The CDR3 DNA sequence: TGTGCCAGCAGCTGGGGAGGGAGCAGCACAGATACGCAGTATTTT.

This chain uses TRBV24-1 with TRBJ1-5; perhaps TRBD1 as D (6 bases). Germline values: CDR1 KGHDR, CDR2 SFDVKD. Trimming took 3 bases from V and 2 from J, leaving 13 bases between them. CDR3 length equals 16 residues. In nucleotides, the CDR3 is TGTGCCACCAGTGATCCTCAGGGGTCTGGCAATCAGCCCCAGCATTTT. Translating it yields CATSDPQGSGNQPQHF.

The rearrangement links TRBV7-9 to TRBJ2-2; 10 nucleotides line up with TRBD2. J was trimmed by 4 bases and V by 3 bases; bases with no gene match: 5. Germline loops: CDR1 SEHNR, CDR2 FQNEAQ (reference sequence). This CDR3 is built from 16 residues. CDR3 region: CASSFRAGGVTGELFF. CDR3 nucleotides: TGTGCCAGCAGCTTCCGAGCGGGAGGGGTCACCGGGGAGCTGTTTTTT.

The V gene is TRBV28, the J gene TRBJ1-1; 7 positions match TRBD1. Looked up from germline, CDR1 is MDHEN and CDR2 is SYDVKM. The CDR3 has 14 amino acids. J was trimmed by 8 bases and V by 6 bases; bases with no gene match: 12. In nucleotides, the CDR3 is TGTGCCAGCAGAACGACAGGGATCCCGATCGAAGCTTTCTTT. Protein: CASRTTGIPIEAFF.

The CDR3 region has the DNA TGTGCCAGCAGCCTCGGTGCCTCGCGGGATGAGCAGTTCTTC. Its protein is CASSLGASRDEQFF. The V gene is TRBV6-6, the J gene TRBJ2-1; weak D call: TRBD2 (5 bases). CDR3 size: 14 residues. Trimming took off 6 bases at V and 8 bases at J, with 17 bases between the two ends. The germline V gene encodes CDR1 MNHNY and CDR2 SVGAGI (reference sequence).